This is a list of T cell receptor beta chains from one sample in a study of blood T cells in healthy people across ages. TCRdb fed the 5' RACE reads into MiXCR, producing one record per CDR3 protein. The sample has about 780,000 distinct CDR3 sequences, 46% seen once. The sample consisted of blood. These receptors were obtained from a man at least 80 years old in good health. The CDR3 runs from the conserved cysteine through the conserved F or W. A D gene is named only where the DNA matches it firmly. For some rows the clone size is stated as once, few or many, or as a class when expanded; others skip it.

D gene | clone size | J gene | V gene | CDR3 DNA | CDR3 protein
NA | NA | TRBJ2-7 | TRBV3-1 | TGTGCCAGCAGCCAAGGGCACGAGCAGTACTTC | CASSQGHEQYF
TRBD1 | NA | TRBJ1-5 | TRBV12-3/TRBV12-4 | TGTGCCAGCAGTTGGGGACAGGGAGACAATCAGCCCCAGCATTTT | CASSWGQGDNQPQHF
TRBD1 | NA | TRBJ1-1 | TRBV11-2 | TGTGCCAGCAGCGTACGACCGGGACAGGGGCGTGTTAAAGACACTGAAGCTTTCTTT | CASSVRPGQGRVKDTEAFF
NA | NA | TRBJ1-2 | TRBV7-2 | TGTGCCAGCAGCCCATCGCCGGGGCGACACCATGGCTACACCTTC | CASSPSPGRHHGYTF
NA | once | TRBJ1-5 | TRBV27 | TGTGCCAGCAGTTTCAACGGAATAGGGTCACCAAATCAGCCCCAGCATTTT | CASSFNGIGSPNQPQHF
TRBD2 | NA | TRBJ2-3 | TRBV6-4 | TGTGCCAGCAGTGTAGCGGGAGGAGTGGATACGCAGTATTTT | CASSVAGGVDTQYF
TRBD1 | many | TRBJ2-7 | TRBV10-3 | TGTGCCATCAACCAACAGGGGGCTTCCTACGAGCAGTACTTC | CAINQQGASYEQYF
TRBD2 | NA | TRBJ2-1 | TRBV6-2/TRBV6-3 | TGTGCCAGCAGTAAGGGCAGTATGCTAGCGGGAGGGTATGAGCAGTTCTTC | CASSKGSMLAGGYEQFF
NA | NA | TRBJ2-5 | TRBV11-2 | TGTGCCAGCAGCCTTTTCATGGGGAGTCAAGAGACCCAGTACTTC | CASSLFMGSQETQYF
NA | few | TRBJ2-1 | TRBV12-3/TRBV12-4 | TGTGCCAGCAGTTTTAGGGCGTACAATGAGCAGTTCTTC | CASSFRAYNEQFF
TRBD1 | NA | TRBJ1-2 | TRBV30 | TGTGCCTGGGGAACAGGGGGCGCAGGATATGGCTACACCTTC | CAWGTGGAGYGYTF
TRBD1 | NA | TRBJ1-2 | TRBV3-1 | TGTGCCAGCAGCCCCTGGACAGGACGGAGCTACACCTTC | CASSPWTGRSYTF
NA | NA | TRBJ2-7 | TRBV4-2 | TGTGCCAGCAGCCAAGGGATTTCCTACGAGCAGTACTTC | CASSQGISYEQYF
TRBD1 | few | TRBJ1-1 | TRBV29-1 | TGCAGCGTTTCCGGGACAGGGGGCCTGAAGACTGAAGCTTTCTTT | CSVSGTGGLKTEAFF
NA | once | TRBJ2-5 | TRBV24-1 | TGTGCCACCAGTGTTGGGACCGGGTTCACCGGCGAGACCCAGTACTTC | CATSVGTGFTGETQYF
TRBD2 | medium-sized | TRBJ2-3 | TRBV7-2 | TGTGCCAGCAGCTTAAGCGGACTAGCGGGGGGGGGTACGCAGTATTTT | CASSLSGLAGGGTQYF
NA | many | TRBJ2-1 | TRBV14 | TGTGCCAGCAGCCAAGTCCGCCACAACAGAGTCAATGAGCAGTTCTTC | CASSQVRHNRVNEQFF
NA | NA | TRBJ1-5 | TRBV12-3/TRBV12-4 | TGTGCCAGCAGTTTCCATGATAGCAATCAGCCCCAGCATTTT | CASSFHDSNQPQHF
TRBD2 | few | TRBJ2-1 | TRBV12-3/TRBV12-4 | TGTGCCAGCAGTTTTCCTGGCGGGGGAATTTCCTACAATGAGCAGTTCTTC | CASSFPGGGISYNEQFF
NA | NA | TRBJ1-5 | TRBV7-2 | TGTGCCAGCAGCTTAGAGAAGGGAATAGAGCCCCAGCATTTT | CASSLEKGIEPQHF
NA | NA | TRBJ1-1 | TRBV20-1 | TGCAGTGCTAGAGATCGGGGCGTTGAAGCTTTCTTT | CSARDRGVEAFF
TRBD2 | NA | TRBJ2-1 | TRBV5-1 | TGCGCCAGCAGCTTGGTGGTGGGAGGGACCTACAATGAGCAGTTCTTC | CASSLVVGGTYNEQFF
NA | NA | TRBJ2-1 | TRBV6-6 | TGTGCCAGCAGTTACTTAGGGGGTGGGGGGGGTGAGCAGTTCTTC | CASSYLGGGGGEQFF
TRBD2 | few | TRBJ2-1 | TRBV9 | TGTGCCAGCAGCGTACTGGCTAGCGGGGCCCCTGAGCAGTTCTTC | CASSVLASGAPEQFF
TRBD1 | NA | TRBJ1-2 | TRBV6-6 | TGTGCCAGCAGTTACCCTATACAGGGGGCGGGGAACTATGGCTACACCTTC | CASSYPIQGAGNYGYTF
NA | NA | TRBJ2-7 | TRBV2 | TGTGCCAGCAGTGAAGCGAATGGGGGGGCCCAGTACTTC | CASSEANGGAQYF
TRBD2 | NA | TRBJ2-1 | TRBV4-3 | TGCGCCAGCAGCCAAGCGGCTAGCGGGAGCTCCTACAATGAGCAGTTCTTC | CASSQAASGSSYNEQFF
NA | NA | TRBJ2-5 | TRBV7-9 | TGTGCCAGCAGCTTAACGGCGGCGGCCCAAGAGACCCAGTACTTC | CASSLTAAAQETQYF
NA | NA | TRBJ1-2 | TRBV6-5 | TGTGCCAGCAGTTACCGGGGGAATGGCTACACCTTC | CASSYRGNGYTF
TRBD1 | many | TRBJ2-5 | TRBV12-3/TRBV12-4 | TGTGCCAGCAGTCCCGGGACAGGGGACGGGGAGACCCAGTACTTC | CASSPGTGDGETQYF
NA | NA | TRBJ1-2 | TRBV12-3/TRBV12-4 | TGTGTCAGCAGTTTATCCGGGTCCAACTATGGCTACACCTTC | CVSSLSGSNYGYTF
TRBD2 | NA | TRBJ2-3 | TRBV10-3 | TGTGCCATCAGTGAGTCTCGACTAGCGGGAGTTATAGATACGCAGTATTTT | CAISESRLAGVIDTQYF
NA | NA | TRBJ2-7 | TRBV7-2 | TGTGCCAGCAGCTTGCAGCCGGGCCCCCAAGACGAGCAGTACTTC | CASSLQPGPQDEQYF
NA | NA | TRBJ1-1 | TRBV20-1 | TGCAGTGCCACCGGACCCCATGAAGCTTTCTTT | CSATGPHEAFF
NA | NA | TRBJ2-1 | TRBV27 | TGTGCCAGCAGTGCCAGCATCTTGAATGAGCAGTTCTTC | CASSASILNEQFF
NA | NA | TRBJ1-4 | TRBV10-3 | TGTGCCACCCGACGTGATCAAGGGGAAAAACTGTTTTTT | CATRRDQGEKLFF
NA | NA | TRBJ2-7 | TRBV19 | TGTGCCAGTAGTATAGCGGGACGAAGTGTTGACGAGCAGTACTTC | CASSIAGRSVDEQYF
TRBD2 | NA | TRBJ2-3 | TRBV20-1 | TGCAGTGCCCCGGGACTAGCGGGAGGGGTCCCAGATACGCAGTATTTT | CSAPGLAGGVPDTQYF
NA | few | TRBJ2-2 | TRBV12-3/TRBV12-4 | TGTGCCAGCAGCCCTAATACAGGGTACACCGGGGAGCTGTTTTTT | CASSPNTGYTGELFF
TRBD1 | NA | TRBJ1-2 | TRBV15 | TGTGCCACCAGCAGAGTGGGACAGGGCCACTATGGCTACACCTTC | CATSRVGQGHYGYTF